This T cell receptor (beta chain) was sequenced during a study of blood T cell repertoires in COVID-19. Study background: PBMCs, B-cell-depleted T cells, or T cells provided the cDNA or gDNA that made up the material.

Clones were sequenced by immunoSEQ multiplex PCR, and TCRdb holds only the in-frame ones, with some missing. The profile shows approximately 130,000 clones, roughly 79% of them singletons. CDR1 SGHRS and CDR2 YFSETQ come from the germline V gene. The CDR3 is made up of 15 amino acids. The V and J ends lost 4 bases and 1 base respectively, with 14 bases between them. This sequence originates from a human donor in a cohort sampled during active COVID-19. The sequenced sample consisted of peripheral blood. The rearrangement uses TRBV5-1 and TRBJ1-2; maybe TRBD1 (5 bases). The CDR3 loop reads CASSPGLRDNYGYTF. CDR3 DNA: TGCGCCAGCAGCCCTGGTCTCAGGGATAACTATGGCTACACCTTC.